This T cell receptor (beta chain) was sequenced in a study of beta chain features in type 1 diabetes. Study findings and constraints: These data did not resolve whether HLA type affects TCRB rearrangement.

Central memory, naive, regulatory and stem cell-like memory CD4+ cells were sorted by CD45RO/CCR7/CD25/CD127/CD95/CD27. Reverse transcription of all isolated RNA meant that expressed TCRB transcripts were sequenced. Assay used: immunoSEQ multiplex PCR; TCRdb lists only in-frame clones, some missing. The data contain about 250,000 clones, less than 15% of them singletons. Germline assignment: CDR1 SGHAT and CDR2 FQNNGV. V lost 0 bases and J 4 bases, leaving 9 bases between the germline ends. The CDR3 is made up of 14 amino acids. This clone has only a few counts. Its antigen remains unidentified. V is TRBV11-2 and J is TRBJ1-2; tentatively, D is TRBD1 (6 bases). The receptor was isolated from a woman aged 40 to 50 in good health. Sequencing input: naive CD4+ T cells from blood. CDR3 bases: TGTGCCAGCAGCTTAGATACAGGGCCCTATGGCTACACCTTC. It yields the protein CASSLDTGPYGYTF.